The 26 T cell receptor beta chains given below trace back to one sample, sequenced in a study of blood T cells in healthy people across ages. With a J-beta primer mix and a sample-barcoded 5' primer, a second PCR ran about 7 to 12 cycles. TCRdb re-analysed the 5' RACE reads in MiXCR, keeping a single row per CDR3 protein. The sample lists 800,000 or so distinct CDR3 sequences, 35% to 60% occurring once. The sample was blood. These receptors were obtained from a man older than 75 in good health.

The chain joins TRBV12-3 or TRBV12-4 to TRBJ2-1; 8 positions match TRBD2. CDR3 size: 18 residues. Trimming took 3 bases from V and 6 from J; bases not matched to a gene: 16. The CDR3 bases are TGTGCCAGCAGTTTTAGGTCAGGCGCTAGCGGGTCAGTCAATGAGCAGTTCTTC. Translating it yields CASSFRSGASGSVNEQFF.

This clonotype was seen only a few times. The chain employs TRBV24-1 and TRBJ2-1; D is unclear. Germline V CDR1 and CDR2: KGHDR, SFDVKD. This CDR3 spans 14 amino acids. Trimming took 3 bases from V and 3 from J, leaving 8 bases between them. CDR3 DNA: TGTGCCACCAGTGATGTAGCAAACTACAATGAGCAGTTCTTC. It specifies CATSDVANYNEQFF.

This clonotype has a handful of counts. This chain joins TRBV29-1 and TRBJ1-1; D perhaps matches TRBD1 (5 bases). The CDR3 loop spans 14 amino acids. CDR1 and CDR2 from the germline V gene are SQVTM and ANQGSEA. Trimming removed 8 bases from V and 1 base from J, with 17 bases in between. The CDR3 spells CSTRQSLPNTEAFF. CDR3 DNA sequence: TGCAGCACTCGACAGTCCCTACCGAACACTGAAGCTTTCTTT.

The gene calls are TRBV5-1 and TRBJ1-5; TRBD1 aligns across 7 bases. V was clipped by 4 bases and J by 5 bases; unmatched bases: 3. Germline CDR1 and CDR2: SGHRS and YFSETQ. CDR3 length: 13 amino acids. CDR3 DNA: TGCGCCAGCAGCCCCGGGACAGATCAGCCCCAGCATTTT. It codes for CASSPGTDQPQHF.

Comments on this clonotype: One end of the junction does not line up with germline, which may come from a read error. V gene TRBV4-3 combines with J gene TRBJ2-2; a possible D gene is TRBD1 (6 bases). Per germline, CDR1 LGHNA and CDR2 YSLEER. This CDR3 is built from 16 residues. Here the CDR3 DNA reads TGCGCCAGCAGCCTACTAGGGACAACGAACACCGGGGAGCCGTTTTTT. Translated, it gives CASSLLGTTNTGEPFF.

In DNA, the CDR3 is TGCGCCAGCAGCTCCCCGGGTGGGGGTCCCTCTGGGGCCAACGTCCTGACTTTC. Amino acid sequence: CASSSPGGGPSGANVLTF. The V gene is TRBV5-1, the J gene TRBJ2-6; D may be TRBD1 or TRBD2 (5 bases each). Per the germline V gene, CDR1 is SGHRS and CDR2 is YFSETQ. The V end was cut by 3 bases, the J end by 0 bases, with 16 bases between. The CDR3 is made up of 18 amino acids.

In the case of this clonotype: Mismatch with germline at one junction end may stem from a read error. J is TRBJ1-2 and V is TRBV25-1, with unresolved D. This CDR3 region has 15 residues. CDR1 MGHDK and CDR2 SYGVNS come from the germline V gene. The CDR3 loop is CASSLGNPANYRYTF. Written as DNA, the CDR3 is TGTGCCAGCAGTTTAGGGAACCCAGCTAACTATCGCTACACCTTC.

This clonotype was seen a handful of times. The chain joins TRBV20-1 to TRBJ2-3; possibly TRBD2 for D (6 bases). Germline values: CDR1 DFQATT, CDR2 SNEGSKA (reference sequence). Trimming cost V 6 bases and J 4 bases, with 23 bases left between them. CDR3 length equals 16 residues. CDR3 DNA: TGCAGTGCCATACCCACCCGGAGGGCGCCCCCAGATACGCAGTATTTT. Encoded protein: CSAIPTRRAPPDTQYF.

V and J are TRBV20-1 and TRBJ2-1; D gene ambiguous. Trimming stripped 6 bases from V and 1 base from J, with 16 bases between. CDR1 DFQATT and CDR2 SNEGSKA come from the germline V gene (reference sequence). The CDR3 runs to 15 residues. CDR3 amino acids: CSAPRFRTSYNEQFF. The CDR3 coding sequence is TGCAGTGCCCCCCGGTTTAGGACGTCCTACAATGAGCAGTTCTTC.

The gene calls are TRBV7-9 and TRBJ2-5; D might be TRBD2 (6 bases). The germline V and J ends were trimmed by 5 bases and 5 bases, with 15 bases remaining between them. In germline, CDR1 is SEHNR, CDR2 FQNEAQ (reference sequence). The CDR3 loop spans 14 amino acids. The chain's CDR3 is CASSRGAGHETQYF. DNA of the CDR3: TGTGCCAGCAGCCGTGGGGCGGGGCACGAGACCCAGTACTTC. Full variable domain (rest looked up from reference TRBV7-9 and TRBJ2-5): DTGVSQNPRHKITKRGQNVTFRCDPISEHNRLYWYRQTLGQGPEFLTYFQNEAQLEKSRLLSDRFSAERPKGSFSTLEIQRTEQGDSAMYLCASSRGAGHETQYFGPGTRLLVL.

The chain combines TRBV5-5 with TRBJ2-2; D is unclear. The CDR3 is 14 amino acids. The germline CDR1 and CDR2 sequences are SGHKS and YYEKEE (reference sequence). Trimming shortened V by 4 bases and J by 5 bases, and 12 bases separated the two germline ends. The CDR3 DNA follows: TGTGCCAGCAGCCAGGACCCCTCAACCGGGGAGCTGTTTTTT. As protein: CASSQDPSTGELFF.

This clonotype was recorded a few times. The genes are TRBV7-3 and TRBJ2-1; tentatively, D is TRBD2 (7 bases). The V end was cut by 5 bases, the J end by 4 bases, with 15 bases between. CDR3 length: 15 residues. Per the germline V gene, CDR1 is SGHTA and CDR2 is FQGTGA. CDR3 protein: CASSLGGGAYNEQFF. As DNA, the CDR3 is TGTGCCAGCAGCCTAGGGGGGGGCGCGTACAATGAGCAGTTCTTC.

This chain joins TRBV6-5 and TRBJ2-4; D unresolved. The germline V and J ends were trimmed by 4 bases and 13 bases, with 20 bases remaining between them. The V gene's germline CDR1 is MNHEY and CDR2 SVGAGI. CDR3 length: 14 amino acids. This chain's CDR3 is CASSLYTSADEQYF. The CDR3 DNA reads TGTGCCAGCAGTTTATACACATCCGCTGATGAGCAGTACTTC.

This clonotype has more than one count but fewer than ten. This sequence joins TRBV27 and TRBJ2-7; 7 nucleotides line up with TRBD2. After removal of 5 bases from V and 0 bases from J, the junction contained 4 bases not matched to a gene. The CDR3 contains 14 residues. Germline loops: CDR1 MNHEY, CDR2 SMNVEV (reference sequence). The CDR3 loop reads CASSPTSLSYEQYF. For the CDR3, the DNA is TGTGCCAGCAGTCCGACTAGCCTCTCCTACGAGCAGTACTTC.

The chain is built from TRBV4-3 and TRBJ2-1; 9 bases are a match to TRBD1. V lost 0 bases to trimming and J lost 8 bases; unmatched junction nucleotides: 8. The CDR3 contains 16 residues. CDR1 and CDR2 from the germline V gene are LGHNA and YSLEER. CDR3 DNA: TGCGCCAGCAGCCAAGATGGCACAGGGGGCGGCTATGAGCAGTTCTTC. This sequence encodes CASSQDGTGGGYEQFF.

This clonotype has just a few counts. The chain couples TRBV20-1 to TRBJ2-5; D is ambiguous. The CDR3 totals 13 residues. Per germline, CDR1 DFQATT and CDR2 SNEGSKA (reference sequence). The CDR3 spells CSPRATPQETQYF. CDR3 DNA: TGCAGCCCAAGGGCGACCCCTCAAGAGACCCAGTACTTC.

V gene TRBV15 combines with J gene TRBJ2-2, with 9 bases identical to TRBD1. In germline, CDR1 is LNHNV, CDR2 YYDKDF (reference sequence). V lost 3 bases to trimming and J lost 6 bases; unmatched junction nucleotides: 5. The CDR3 covers 15 residues. The CDR3 is CATSRGQGSAGELFF. The CDR3 DNA reads as TGTGCCACCAGCAGGGGACAGGGTAGCGCCGGGGAGCTGTTTTTT.

In this sample, this clonotype turned up a few times. The rearrangement joins TRBV20-1 to TRBJ1-1; 8 bases fit TRBD1. The CDR3 is 15 residues long. With 4 bases clipped from V and 1 base from J, the junction kept 8 bases outside the gene matches. Germline V gives CDR1 DFQATT, CDR2 SNEGSKA (reference sequence). The CDR3 nucleotides read TGCAGTGCTACCTTAGCAGGACAGGGGAACACTGAAGCTTTCTTT. Translated: CSATLAGQGNTEAFF.

This clonotype came up a few times. The chain is built from TRBV27 and TRBJ2-7; 8 bases map to TRBD1. V lost 6 bases, J lost 3 bases, and 7 bases stayed unmatched. This CDR3 has 14 residues. Germline values: CDR1 MNHEY, CDR2 SMNVEV (reference sequence). The CDR3: CASRTGTGRYEQYF. The CDR3, as DNA: TGTGCCAGCAGAACCGGGACAGGTCGCTACGAGCAGTACTTC.

The sample holds a few counts of this clonotype. The V call is TRBV4-3, the J call TRBJ2-4; 7 bases agree with TRBD2. The end of the DNA aligns better with TRBJ2-7, so the J call may be wrong. Germline V gives CDR1 LGHNA, CDR2 YSLEER. CDR3 size: 16 residues. The CDR3 spells CASSLMRGGSRDEQYF. In DNA, the CDR3 is TGCGCCAGCAGCCTCATGCGGGGCGGGAGTAGAGACGAGCAGTACTTC.

The rearrangement links TRBV20-1 to TRBJ2-7, with 7 bases fitting TRBD2. CDR1 DFQATT and CDR2 SNEGSKA come from the germline V gene (reference sequence). V lost 1 base to trimming and J lost 0 bases; unmatched junction nucleotides: 6. This CDR3 contains 15 residues. The CDR3 DNA follows: TGCAGTGCTAGAGGGTATCTAGCGGACTCCTACGAGCAGTACTTC. It specifies CSARGYLADSYEQYF.

This clonotype has ten or more counts. This chain connects TRBV7-2 to TRBJ2-5, with 11 bases aligning to TRBD2. The CDR3 spans 16 residues. J was trimmed by 2 bases and V by 5 bases; bases with no gene match: 7. CDR1 is SGHTA and CDR2 is FQGNSA in the germline V gene. The CDR3 DNA reads TGTGCCAGCAGCCCCGGGACTAGCGGAGAACAAGAGACCCAGTACTTC. The encoded protein is CASSPGTSGEQETQYF.

This clonotype was seen more than once but under ten times. The V and J genes are TRBV7-3 and TRBJ2-1, with TRBD1 identical over 7 bases. Per germline, CDR1 SGHTA and CDR2 FQGTGA. This CDR3 spans 13 amino acids. V trimming: 5 bases; J trimming: 7 bases; junction bases outside the gene matches: 5. CDR3 residues: CASSIIQGNEQFF. In DNA form, the CDR3 reads TGTGCCAGCAGCATCATACAGGGGAATGAGCAGTTCTTC.

V usage is TRBV3-1 and J usage is TRBJ2-2; D possibly corresponds to TRBD1 (5 bases). The CDR3 has 16 amino acids. The germline gives CDR1 LGHDT, CDR2 YNNKEL (reference sequence). The V gene lost 0 bases and the J gene lost 2 bases, with 10 bases spanning the gap. The DNA for the CDR3 is TGTGCCAGCAGCCAAGAAGGCCAGGGAAACACCGGGGAGCTGTTTTTT. It codes for CASSQEGQGNTGELFF.

This chain joins TRBV7-7 and TRBJ2-5; the D is unclear. The CDR3 is 14 residues long. Trimming took off 5 bases at V and 5 bases at J, with 15 bases between the two ends. Germline lookup yields CDR1 SSHAT and CDR2 FNYEAQ (reference sequence). Here the CDR3 reads CASSRTQGSETQYF. CDR3 coding DNA: TGTGCCAGCAGCCGAACCCAAGGATCGGAGACCCAGTACTTC.

V is TRBV5-1 and J is TRBJ1-2; D perhaps matches TRBD1 (5 bases). The CDR3 sequence is 15 residues long. CDR1 is SGHRS and CDR2 is YFSETQ in the germline V gene. V shed 0 bases and J shed 0 bases, with 9 bases lying between them. The chain's CDR3 is CASSLGTTANYGYTF. The CDR3 nucleotides read TGCGCCAGCAGCTTGGGGACAACGGCTAACTATGGCTACACCTTC.